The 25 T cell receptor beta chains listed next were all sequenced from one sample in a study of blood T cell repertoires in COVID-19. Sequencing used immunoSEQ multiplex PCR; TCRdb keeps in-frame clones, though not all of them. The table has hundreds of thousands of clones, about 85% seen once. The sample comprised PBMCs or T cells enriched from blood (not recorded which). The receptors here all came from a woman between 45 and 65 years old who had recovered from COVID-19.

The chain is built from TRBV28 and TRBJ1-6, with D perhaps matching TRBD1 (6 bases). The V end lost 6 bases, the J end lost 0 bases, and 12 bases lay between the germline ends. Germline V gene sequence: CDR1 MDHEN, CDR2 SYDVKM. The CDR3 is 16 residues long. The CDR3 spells CASRTGYSSYNSPLHF. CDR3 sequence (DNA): TGTGCCAGCAGGACAGGTTACAGCTCCTATAATTCACCCCTCCACTTT.

Here the CDR3 DNA reads TGTGCCAGCAGTTTAATAAGCGGGAATTATTCACCCCTCCACTTT. Translation: CASSLISGNYSPLHF. V is TRBV28 and J is TRBJ1-6, with unresolved D. The germline V gene encodes CDR1 MDHEN and CDR2 SYDVKM. The CDR3 covers 15 residues. V was cut by 2 bases and J by 8 bases, with 13 bases left in between.

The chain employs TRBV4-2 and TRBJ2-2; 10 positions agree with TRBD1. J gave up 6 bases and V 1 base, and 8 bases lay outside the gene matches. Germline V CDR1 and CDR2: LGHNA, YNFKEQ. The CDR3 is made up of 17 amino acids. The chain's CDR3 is CASSQGSGTGVAGELFF. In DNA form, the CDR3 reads TGTGCCAGCAGCCAAGGGTCAGGGACAGGGGTTGCCGGGGAGCTGTTTTTT.

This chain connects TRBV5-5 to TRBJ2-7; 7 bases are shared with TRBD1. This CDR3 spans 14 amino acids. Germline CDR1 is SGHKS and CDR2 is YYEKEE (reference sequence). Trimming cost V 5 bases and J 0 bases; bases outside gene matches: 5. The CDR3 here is CASSKTGVSYEQYF. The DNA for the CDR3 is TGTGCCAGCAGTAAAACAGGGGTCTCCTACGAGCAGTACTTC.

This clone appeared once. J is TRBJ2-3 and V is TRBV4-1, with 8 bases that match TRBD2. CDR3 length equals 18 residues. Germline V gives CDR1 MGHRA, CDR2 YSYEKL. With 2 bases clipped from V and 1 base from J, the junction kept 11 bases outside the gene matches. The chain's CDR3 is CASSQSQAAGGGTDTQYF. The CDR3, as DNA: TGCGCCAGCAGCCAATCGCAAGCGGCGGGAGGTGGCACAGATACGCAGTATTTT.

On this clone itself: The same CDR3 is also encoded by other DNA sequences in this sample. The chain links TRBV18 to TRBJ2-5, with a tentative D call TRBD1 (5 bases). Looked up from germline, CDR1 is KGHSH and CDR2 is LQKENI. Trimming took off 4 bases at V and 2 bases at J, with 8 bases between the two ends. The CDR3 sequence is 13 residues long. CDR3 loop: CASSLGLQETQYF. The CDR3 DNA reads TGTGCCAGCTCACTGGGGCTTCAAGAGACCCAGTACTTC. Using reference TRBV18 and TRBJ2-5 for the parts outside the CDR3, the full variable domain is NAGVMQNPRHLVRRRGQEARLRCSPMKGHSHVYWYRQLPEEGLKFMVYLQKENIIDESGMPKERFSAEFPKEGPSILRIQQVVRGDSAAYFCASSLGLQETQYFGPGTRLLVL.

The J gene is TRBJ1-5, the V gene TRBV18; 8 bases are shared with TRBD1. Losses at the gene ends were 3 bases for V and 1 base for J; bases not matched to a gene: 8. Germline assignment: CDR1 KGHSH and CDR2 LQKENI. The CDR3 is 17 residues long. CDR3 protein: CASSPNHGQGSNQPQHF. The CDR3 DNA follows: TGTGCCAGCTCACCCAATCATGGACAGGGCAGCAATCAGCCCCAGCATTTT.

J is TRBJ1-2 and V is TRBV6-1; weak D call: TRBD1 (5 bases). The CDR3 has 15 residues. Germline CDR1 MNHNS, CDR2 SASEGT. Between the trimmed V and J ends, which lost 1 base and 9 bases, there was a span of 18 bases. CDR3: CASSEDNRQSWSYTF. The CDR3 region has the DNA TGTGCCAGCAGTGAAGATAACCGACAGTCATGGAGCTACACCTTC.

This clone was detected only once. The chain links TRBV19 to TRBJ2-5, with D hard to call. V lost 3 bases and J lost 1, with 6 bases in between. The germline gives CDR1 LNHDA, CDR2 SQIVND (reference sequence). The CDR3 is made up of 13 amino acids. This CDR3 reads CASSMRFQETQYF. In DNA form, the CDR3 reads TGTGCCAGTAGTATGAGGTTCCAAGAGACCCAGTACTTC.

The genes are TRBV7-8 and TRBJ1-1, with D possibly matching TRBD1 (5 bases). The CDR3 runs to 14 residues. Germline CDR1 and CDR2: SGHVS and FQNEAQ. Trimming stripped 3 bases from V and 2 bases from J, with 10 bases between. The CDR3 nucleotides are TGTGCCAGCAGCTTTGCGGGGGGAAACACTGAAGCTTTCTTT. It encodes CASSFAGGNTEAFF.

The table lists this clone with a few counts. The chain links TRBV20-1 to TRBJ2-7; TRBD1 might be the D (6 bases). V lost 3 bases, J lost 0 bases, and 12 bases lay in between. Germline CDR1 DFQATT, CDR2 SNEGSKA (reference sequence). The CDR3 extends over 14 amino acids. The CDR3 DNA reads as TGCAGTGCTAGTATCCCCAGGGGCTCCTACGAGCAGTACTTC. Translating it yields CSASIPRGSYEQYF.

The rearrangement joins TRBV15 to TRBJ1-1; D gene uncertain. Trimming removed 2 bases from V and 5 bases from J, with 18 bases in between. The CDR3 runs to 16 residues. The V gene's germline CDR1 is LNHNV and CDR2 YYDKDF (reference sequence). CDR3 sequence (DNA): TGTGCCACCAGCAGACCCACCACACGGGGAGGGACTGAAGCTTTCTTT. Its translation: CATSRPTTRGGTEAFF.

CDR3 in amino acids: CASSSPGAEITGELFF. CDR3 nucleotides: TGCGCCAGCAGCTCCCCTGGGGCGGAGATTACCGGGGAGCTGTTTTTT. V is TRBV4-3 and J is TRBJ2-2; possible D gene TRBD1, 5 bases. CDR1 is LGHNA, CDR2 YSLEER, per germline. V lost 5 bases, J lost 5 bases, and 18 bases lay in between. The CDR3 has 16 residues.

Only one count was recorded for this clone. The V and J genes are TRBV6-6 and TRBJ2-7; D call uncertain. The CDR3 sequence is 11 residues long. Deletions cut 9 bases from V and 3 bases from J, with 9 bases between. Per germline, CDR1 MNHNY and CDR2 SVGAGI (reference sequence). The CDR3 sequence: CARGSNYEQYF. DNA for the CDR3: TGTGCCAGGGGTAGCAACTACGAGCAGTACTTC.

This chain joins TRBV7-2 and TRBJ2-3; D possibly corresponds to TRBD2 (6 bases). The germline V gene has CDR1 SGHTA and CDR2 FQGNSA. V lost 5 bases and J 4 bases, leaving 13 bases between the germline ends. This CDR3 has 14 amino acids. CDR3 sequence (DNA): TGTGCCAGCAGCAGCCGGTGGGGGGCAGATACGCAGTATTTT. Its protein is CASSSRWGADTQYF.

The CDR3 region has the DNA TGTGCCAGCAGTCGATCCGGGACAGGGGGATTTGGCTACACCTTC. As protein: CASSRSGTGGFGYTF. The V call is TRBV28, the J call TRBJ1-2; 11 bases agree with TRBD1. CDR1 and CDR2 from the germline V gene are MDHEN and SYDVKM. There are 15 residues in the CDR3. The ends lost 5 bases at V and 7 bases at J; junction bases unmatched: 9.

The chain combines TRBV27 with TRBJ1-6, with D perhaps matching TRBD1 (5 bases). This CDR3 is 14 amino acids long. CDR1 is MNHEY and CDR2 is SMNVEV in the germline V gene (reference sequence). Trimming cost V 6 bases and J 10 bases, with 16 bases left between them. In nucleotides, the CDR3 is TGTGCCAGCAGCCTTAATCAGGGTGGCTCACCCCTCCACTTT. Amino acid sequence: CASSLNQGGSPLHF.

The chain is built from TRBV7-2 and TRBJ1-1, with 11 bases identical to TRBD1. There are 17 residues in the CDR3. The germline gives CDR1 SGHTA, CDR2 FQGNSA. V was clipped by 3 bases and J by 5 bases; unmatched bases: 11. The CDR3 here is CASSFQMGGTGGTEAFF. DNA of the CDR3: TGTGCCAGCAGCTTCCAAATGGGAGGGACAGGGGGTACTGAAGCTTTCTTT.

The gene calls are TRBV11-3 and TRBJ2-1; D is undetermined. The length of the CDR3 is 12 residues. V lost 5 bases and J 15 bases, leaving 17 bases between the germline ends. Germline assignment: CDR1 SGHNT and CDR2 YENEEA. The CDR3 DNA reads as TGTGCCAGCAGCATTGACTTAGGAGAACTGTTCTTC. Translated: CASSIDLGELFF.

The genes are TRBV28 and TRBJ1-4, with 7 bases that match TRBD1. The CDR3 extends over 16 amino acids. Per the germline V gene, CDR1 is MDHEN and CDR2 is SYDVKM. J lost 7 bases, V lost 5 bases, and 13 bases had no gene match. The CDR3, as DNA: TGTGCCAGCAGTGCACTCCTACAGGGGCGAGGTGAAAAACTGTTTTTT. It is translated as CASSALLQGRGEKLFF.

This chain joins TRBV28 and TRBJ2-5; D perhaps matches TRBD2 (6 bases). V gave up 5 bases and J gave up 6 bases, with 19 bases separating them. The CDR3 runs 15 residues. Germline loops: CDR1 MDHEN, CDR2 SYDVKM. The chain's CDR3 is CASSPKGLLKKTQYF. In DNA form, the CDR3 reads TGTGCCAGCAGTCCCAAGGGACTCCTAAAGAAGACCCAGTACTTC.

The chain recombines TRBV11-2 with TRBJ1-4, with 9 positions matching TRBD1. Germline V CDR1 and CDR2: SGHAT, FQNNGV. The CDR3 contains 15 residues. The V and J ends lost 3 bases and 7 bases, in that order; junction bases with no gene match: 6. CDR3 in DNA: TGTGCCAGCAGCTTGCACAGGGGGCATGTTGAAAAACTGTTTTTT. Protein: CASSLHRGHVEKLFF. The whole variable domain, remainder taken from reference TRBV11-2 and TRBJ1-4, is EAGVAQSPRYKIIEKRQSVAFWCNPISGHATLYWYQQILGQGPKLLIQFQNNGVVDDSQLPKDRFSAERLKGVDSTLKIQPAKLEDSAVYLCASSLHRGHVEKLFFGSGTQLSVL.

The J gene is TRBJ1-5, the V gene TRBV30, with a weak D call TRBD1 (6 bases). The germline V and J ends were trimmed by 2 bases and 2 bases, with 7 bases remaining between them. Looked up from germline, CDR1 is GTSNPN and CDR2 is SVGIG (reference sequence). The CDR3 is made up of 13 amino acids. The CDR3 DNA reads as TGTGCCTGGAGTAACAGGGGCAATCAGCCCCAGCATTTT. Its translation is CAWSNRGNQPQHF.

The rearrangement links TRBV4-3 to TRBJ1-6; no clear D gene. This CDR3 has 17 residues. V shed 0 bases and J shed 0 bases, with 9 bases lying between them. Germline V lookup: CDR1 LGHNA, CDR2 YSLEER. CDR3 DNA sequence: TGCGCCAGCAGCCAAGACGCAGGCAGCTCCTATAATTCACCCCTCCACTTT. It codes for CASSQDAGSSYNSPLHF.

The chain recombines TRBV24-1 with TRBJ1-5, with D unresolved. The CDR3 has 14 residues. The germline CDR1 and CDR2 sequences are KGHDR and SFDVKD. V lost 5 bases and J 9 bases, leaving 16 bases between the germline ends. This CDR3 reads CATSVRGNLGPQHF. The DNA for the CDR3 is TGTGCCACCAGTGTTCGGGGAAACCTCGGGCCCCAGCATTTT.